This passage covers 3 T cell receptor beta chains from one sample sequenced in a study of blood T cell repertoires in COVID-19. Sequencing used immunoSEQ multiplex PCR; TCRdb keeps in-frame clones, though not all of them. The sample records some 170,000 clones, approximately 88% being singletons. The sequenced material came from peripheral blood. All receptors come from a woman aged 45-65 years with acute or convalescent COVID-19.

The chain employs TRBV18 and TRBJ2-3; D perhaps matches TRBD2 (5 bases). This CDR3 contains 15 residues. V lost 1 base to trimming and J lost 0 bases, with 8 bases between them. Germline lookup yields CDR1 KGHSH and CDR2 LQKENI. CDR3 sequence: CASSPLPGSTDTQYF. CDR3 nucleotide sequence: TGTGCCAGCTCACCACTCCCGGGGAGCACAGATACGCAGTATTTT.

This clone was recorded once. The rearrangement uses TRBV5-4 and TRBJ2-2, with 13 bases lining up with TRBD2. V shed 4 bases and J 5 bases; nucleotides not matched to a gene: 8. This CDR3 contains 17 residues. Germline loops: CDR1 SGHNT, CDR2 YYREEE (reference sequence). CDR3 sequence reads: CASSPGLAGVLTGELFF. The CDR3 DNA follows: TGTGCCAGCAGCCCTGGACTAGCGGGGGTACTTACCGGGGAGCTGTTTTTT. The complete variable domain, with remaining parts taken from reference TRBV5-4 and TRBJ2-2, reads ETGVTQSPTHLIKTRGQQVTLRCSSQSGHNTVSWYQQALGQGPQFIFQYYREEENGRGNFPPRFSGLQFPNYSSELNVNALELDDSALYLCASSPGLAGVLTGELFFGEGSRLTVL.

This chain connects TRBV12-3 or TRBV12-4 to TRBJ1-2; D is ambiguous. Trimming removed 3 bases at V and 3 bases at J, with 5 bases between. The CDR3 loop spans 12 amino acids. This CDR3 reads CASSFEDYGYTF. CDR3 sequence (DNA): TGTGCCAGCAGTTTCGAGGACTATGGCTACACCTTC.